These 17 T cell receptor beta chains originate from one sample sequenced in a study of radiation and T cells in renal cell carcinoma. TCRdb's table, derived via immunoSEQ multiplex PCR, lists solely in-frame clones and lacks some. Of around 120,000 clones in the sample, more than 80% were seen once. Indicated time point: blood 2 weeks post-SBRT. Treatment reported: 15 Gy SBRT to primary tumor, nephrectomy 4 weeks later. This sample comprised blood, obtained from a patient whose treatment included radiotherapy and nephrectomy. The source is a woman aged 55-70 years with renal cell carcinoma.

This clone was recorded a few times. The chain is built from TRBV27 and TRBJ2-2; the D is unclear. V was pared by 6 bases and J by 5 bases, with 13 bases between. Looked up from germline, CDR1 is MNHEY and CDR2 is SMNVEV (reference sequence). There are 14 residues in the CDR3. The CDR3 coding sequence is TGTGCCAGCAGCAGCCACCGCGGAACCGGGGAGCTGTTTTTT. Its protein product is CASSSHRGTGELFF.

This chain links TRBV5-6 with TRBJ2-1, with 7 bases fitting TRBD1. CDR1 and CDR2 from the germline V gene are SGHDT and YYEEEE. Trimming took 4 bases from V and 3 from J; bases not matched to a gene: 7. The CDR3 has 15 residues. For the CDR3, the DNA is TGTGCCAGCAGCCCGACCGGGACAGTCTACAATGAGCAGTTCTTC. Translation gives CASSPTGTVYNEQFF.

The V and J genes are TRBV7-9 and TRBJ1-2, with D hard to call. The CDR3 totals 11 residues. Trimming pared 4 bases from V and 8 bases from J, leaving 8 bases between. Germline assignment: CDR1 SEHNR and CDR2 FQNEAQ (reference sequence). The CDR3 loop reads CASSSSRGYTF. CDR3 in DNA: TGTGCCAGCAGCTCGTCGCGCGGCTACACCTTC.

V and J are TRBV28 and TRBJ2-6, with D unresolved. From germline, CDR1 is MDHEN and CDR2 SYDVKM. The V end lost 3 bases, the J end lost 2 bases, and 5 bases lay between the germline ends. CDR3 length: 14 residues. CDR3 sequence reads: CASSLPAGANVLTF. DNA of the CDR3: TGTGCCAGCAGTTTGCCCGCTGGGGCCAACGTCCTGACTTTC. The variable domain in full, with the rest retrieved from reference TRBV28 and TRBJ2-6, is DVKVTQSSRYLVKRTGEKVFLECVQDMDHENMFWYRQDPGLGLRLIYFSYDVKMKEKGDIPEGYSVSREKKERFSLILESASTNQTSMYLCASSLPAGANVLTFGAGSRLTVL.

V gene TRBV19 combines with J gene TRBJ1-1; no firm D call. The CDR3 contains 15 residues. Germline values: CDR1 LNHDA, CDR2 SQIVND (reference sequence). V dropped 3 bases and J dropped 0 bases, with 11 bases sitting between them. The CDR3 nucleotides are TGTGCCAGTAGTATGCGAGGTTTCATGAACACTGAAGCTTTCTTT. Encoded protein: CASSMRGFMNTEAFF.

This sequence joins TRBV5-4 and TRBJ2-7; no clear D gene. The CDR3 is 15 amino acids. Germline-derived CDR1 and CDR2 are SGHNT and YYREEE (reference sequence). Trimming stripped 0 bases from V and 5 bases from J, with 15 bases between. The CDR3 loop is CASSLGVLRTHEQYF. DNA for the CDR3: TGTGCCAGCAGCTTGGGGGTCCTACGAACCCACGAGCAGTACTTC.

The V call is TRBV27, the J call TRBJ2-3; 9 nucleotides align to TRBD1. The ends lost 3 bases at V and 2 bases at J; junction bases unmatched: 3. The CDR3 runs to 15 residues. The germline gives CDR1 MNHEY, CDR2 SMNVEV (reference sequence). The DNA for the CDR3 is TGTGCCAGCAGTTTTGGGGACAGGGTCACAGATACGCAGTATTTT. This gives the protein CASSFGDRVTDTQYF.

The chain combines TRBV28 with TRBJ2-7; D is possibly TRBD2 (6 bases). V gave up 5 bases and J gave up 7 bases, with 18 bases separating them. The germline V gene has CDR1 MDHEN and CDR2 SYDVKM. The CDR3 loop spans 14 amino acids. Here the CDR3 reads CASSRGYGSGEQYF. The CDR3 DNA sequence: TGTGCCAGCAGTAGAGGGTATGGCAGCGGGGAGCAGTACTTC.

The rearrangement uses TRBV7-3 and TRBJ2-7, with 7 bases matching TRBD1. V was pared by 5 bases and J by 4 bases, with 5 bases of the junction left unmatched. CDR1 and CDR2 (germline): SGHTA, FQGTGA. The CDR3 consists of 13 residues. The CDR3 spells CASSPGTDYEQYF. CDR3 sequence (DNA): TGTGCCAGCAGCCCTGGGACAGATTACGAGCAGTACTTC.

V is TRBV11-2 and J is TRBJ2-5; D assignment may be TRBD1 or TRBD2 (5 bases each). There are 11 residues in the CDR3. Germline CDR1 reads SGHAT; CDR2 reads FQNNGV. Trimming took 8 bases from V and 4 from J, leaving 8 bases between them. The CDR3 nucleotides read TGTGCCAGCGGGGCGGGAGAGACCCAGTACTTC. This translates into CASGAGETQYF. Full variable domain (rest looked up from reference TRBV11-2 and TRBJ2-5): EAGVAQSPRYKIIEKRQSVAFWCNPISGHATLYWYQQILGQGPKLLIQFQNNGVVDDSQLPKDRFSAERLKGVDSTLKIQPAKLEDSAVYLCASGAGETQYFGPGTRLLVL.

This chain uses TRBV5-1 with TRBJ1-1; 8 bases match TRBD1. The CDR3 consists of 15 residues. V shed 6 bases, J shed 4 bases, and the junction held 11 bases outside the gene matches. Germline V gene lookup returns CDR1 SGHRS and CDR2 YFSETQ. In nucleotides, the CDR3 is TGCGCCAGCAACAGGGGGACGGGAGGGAGCACTGAAGCTTTCTTT. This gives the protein CASNRGTGGSTEAFF. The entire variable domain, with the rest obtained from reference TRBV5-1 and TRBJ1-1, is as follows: KAGVTQTPRYLIKTRGQQVTLSCSPISGHRSVSWYQQTPGQGLQFLFEYFSETQRNKGNFPGRFSGRQFSNSRSEMNVSTLELGDSALYLCASNRGTGGSTEAFFGQGTRLTVV.

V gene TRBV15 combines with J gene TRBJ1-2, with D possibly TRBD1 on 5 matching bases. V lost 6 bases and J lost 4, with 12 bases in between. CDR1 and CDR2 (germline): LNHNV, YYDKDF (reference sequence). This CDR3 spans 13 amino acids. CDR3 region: CATSPGLGYGYTF. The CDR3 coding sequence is TGTGCCACCAGTCCGGGGCTCGGCTATGGCTACACCTTC.

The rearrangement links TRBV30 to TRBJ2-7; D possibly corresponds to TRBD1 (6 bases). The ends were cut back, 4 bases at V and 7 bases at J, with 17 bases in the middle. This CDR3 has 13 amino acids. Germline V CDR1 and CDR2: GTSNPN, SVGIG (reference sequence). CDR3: CAWTGADQGEQYF. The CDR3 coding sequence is TGTGCCTGGACAGGGGCCGACCAAGGGGAGCAGTACTTC.

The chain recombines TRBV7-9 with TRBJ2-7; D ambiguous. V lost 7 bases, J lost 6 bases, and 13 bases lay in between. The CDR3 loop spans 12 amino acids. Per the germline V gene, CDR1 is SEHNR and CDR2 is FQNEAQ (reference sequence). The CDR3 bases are TGTGCCAGCACCCCCAACCTACGCGAGCAGTACTTC. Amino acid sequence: CASTPNLREQYF. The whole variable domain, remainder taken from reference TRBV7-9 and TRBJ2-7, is DTGVSQNPRHKITKRGQNVTFRCDPISEHNRLYWYRQTLGQGPEFLTYFQNEAQLEKSRLLSDRFSAERPKGSFSTLEIQRTEQGDSAMYLCASTPNLREQYFGPGTRLTVT.

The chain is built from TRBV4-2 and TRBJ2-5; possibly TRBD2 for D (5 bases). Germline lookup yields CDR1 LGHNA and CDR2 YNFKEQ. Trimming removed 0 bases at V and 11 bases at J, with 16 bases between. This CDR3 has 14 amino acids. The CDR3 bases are TGTGCCAGCAGCCAAGACAGGATACAATCGGGGCAGTACTTC. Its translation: CASSQDRIQSGQYF.

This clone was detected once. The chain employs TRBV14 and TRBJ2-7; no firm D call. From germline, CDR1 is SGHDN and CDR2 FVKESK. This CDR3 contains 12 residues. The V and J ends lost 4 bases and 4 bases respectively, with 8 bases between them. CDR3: CASSLRRYEQYF. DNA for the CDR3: TGTGCCAGCAGCCTAAGACGGTACGAGCAGTACTTC.

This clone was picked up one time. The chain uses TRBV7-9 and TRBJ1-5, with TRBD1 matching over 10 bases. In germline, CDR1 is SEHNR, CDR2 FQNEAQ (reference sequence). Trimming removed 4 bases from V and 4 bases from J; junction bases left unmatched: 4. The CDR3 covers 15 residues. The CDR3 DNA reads TGTGCCAGCAGCTGGGACAGGGGAGAGAATCAGCCCCAGCATTTT. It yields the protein CASSWDRGENQPQHF.